This T cell receptor beta chain was sequenced for a study of shared clonotypes between healthy human individuals. This table comes from immunoSEQ multiplex PCR, and its TCRdb copy is limited to in-frame clones, with some not included. Of fewer than 3 million clones in the sample, less than 95% were seen once. The V gene's germline CDR1 is MNHEY and CDR2 SMNVEV (reference sequence). Trimming took off 6 bases at V and 3 bases at J, with 16 bases between the two ends. CDR3 length equals 15 residues. This clonotype was obtained from a man aged 18 to 35 in good health. Some clones in this sample may be carry-over from other donors' samples. This rearrangement joins TRBV27 to TRBJ2-3, with D perhaps matching TRBD2 (5 bases). The material sequenced was naive CD4+ T cells from PBMCs. Sample subset: CD45RA+ positively selected. The CDR3 spells CASRSPGSLTDTQYF. CDR3 in DNA: TGTGCCAGCAGATCTCCGGGATCCTTGACAGATACGCAGTATTTT.